The sequence of this T cell receptor beta chain was determined in a study of tumor-infiltrating lymphocytes in primary liver carcinoma. Study-wide context: Men and women, 30 to 69 years of age, made up the patients. Overall study results and limits: Tumor-adjacent and tumor-blood pairs shared less of their repertoires than tumor region pairs shared.

The CDR3 extends over 14 amino acids. The V gene's germline CDR1 is LGHNT and CDR2 FRNRAP. Turning to this clonotype: Its antigen is undetermined. The junction departs from germline at one end; a sequencing error may be responsible.

Co-extraction of RNA and DNA was performed on about 18-33 mg of unsorted bulk tissue. Enrolled patients were chronically infected with HBV and treatment-naive. The authors made TCR beta cDNA from 500 ng total RNA with a constant-region primer. Employing slightly modified ARM-PCR, three nested multiplex PCR rounds were run, and these gave rise to the TCR beta libraries. The opening two PCR rounds, 10 cycles each, paired TRBV1-TRBV30 forward primers with a C-beta reverse primer. TCRdb processed the multiplex PCR reads anew with MiXCR; each CDR3 protein has one entry. This repertoire shows 90,000 to 150,000 distinct CDR3 sequences, roughly 75% found once; its top ten account for over 8%.

The rearrangement links TRBV12-5 to TRBJ2-1; D call uncertain. Material for sequencing was tumor-adjacent normal liver tissue. The source of this sequence is an older woman with primary liver carcinoma and hepatitis B virus infection. The CDR3 nucleotides are TGTGCTAGTGGGTTGGTCGACACCGGCAATGAGCAGTTCTTC. Its translation is CASGLVDTGNEQFF.